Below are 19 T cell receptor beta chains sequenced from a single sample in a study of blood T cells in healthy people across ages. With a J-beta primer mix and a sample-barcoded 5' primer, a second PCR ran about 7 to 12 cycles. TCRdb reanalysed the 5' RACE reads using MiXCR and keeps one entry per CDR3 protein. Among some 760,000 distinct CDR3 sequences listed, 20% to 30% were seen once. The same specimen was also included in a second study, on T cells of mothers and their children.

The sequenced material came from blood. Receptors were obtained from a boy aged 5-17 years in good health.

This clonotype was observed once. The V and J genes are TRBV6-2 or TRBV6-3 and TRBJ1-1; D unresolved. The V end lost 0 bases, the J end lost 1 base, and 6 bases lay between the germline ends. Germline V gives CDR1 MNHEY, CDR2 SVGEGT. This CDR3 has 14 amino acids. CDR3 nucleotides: TGTGCCAGCAGTTACTCTTACGAGAACACTGAAGCTTTCTTT. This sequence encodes CASSYSYENTEAFF.

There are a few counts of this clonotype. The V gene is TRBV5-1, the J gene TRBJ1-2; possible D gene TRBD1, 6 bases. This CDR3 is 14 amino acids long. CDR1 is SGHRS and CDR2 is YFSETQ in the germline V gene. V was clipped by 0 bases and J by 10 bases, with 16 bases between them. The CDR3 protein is CASSLETGRGPYTF. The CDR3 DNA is TGCGCCAGCAGCTTGGAGACAGGACGAGGGCCCTACACCTTC.

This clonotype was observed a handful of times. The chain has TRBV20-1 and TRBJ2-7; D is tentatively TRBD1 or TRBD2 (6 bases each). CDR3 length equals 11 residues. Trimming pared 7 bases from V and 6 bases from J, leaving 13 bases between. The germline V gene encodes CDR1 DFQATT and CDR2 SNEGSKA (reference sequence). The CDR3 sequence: CSGFEGGEQYF. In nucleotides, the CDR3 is TGCAGTGGGTTTGAGGGGGGCGAGCAGTACTTC.

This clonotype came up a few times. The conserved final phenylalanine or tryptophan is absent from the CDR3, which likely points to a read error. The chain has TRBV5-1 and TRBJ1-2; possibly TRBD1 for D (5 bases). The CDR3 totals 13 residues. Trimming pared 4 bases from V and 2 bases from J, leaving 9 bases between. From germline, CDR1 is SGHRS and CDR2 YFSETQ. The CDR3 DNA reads TGCGCCAGCAGCGGAGCAGGGAACTATGGCTACACCCTC. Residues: CASSGAGNYGYTL.

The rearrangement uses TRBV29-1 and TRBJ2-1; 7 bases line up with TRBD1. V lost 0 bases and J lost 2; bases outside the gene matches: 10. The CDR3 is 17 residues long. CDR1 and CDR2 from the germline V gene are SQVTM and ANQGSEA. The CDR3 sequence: CSVEDEPGTAAYNEQFF. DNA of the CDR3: TGCAGCGTTGAAGATGAGCCCGGGACAGCTGCCTACAATGAGCAGTTCTTC.

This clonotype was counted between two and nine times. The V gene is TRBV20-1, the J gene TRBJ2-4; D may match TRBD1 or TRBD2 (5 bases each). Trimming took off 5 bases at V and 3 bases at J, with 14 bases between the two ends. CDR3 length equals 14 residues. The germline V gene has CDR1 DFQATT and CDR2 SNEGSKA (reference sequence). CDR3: CSAFRGDHKNIQYF. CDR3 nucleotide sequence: TGCAGTGCTTTCAGAGGGGATCACAAAAACATTCAGTACTTC.

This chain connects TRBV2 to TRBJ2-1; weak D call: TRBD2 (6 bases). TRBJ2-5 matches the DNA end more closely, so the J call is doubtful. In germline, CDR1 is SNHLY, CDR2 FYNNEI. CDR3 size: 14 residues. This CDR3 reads CASSLRRDWETQYF. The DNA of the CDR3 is TGTGCCAGCAGCCTCAGGAGGGATTGGGAGACCCAGTACTTC.

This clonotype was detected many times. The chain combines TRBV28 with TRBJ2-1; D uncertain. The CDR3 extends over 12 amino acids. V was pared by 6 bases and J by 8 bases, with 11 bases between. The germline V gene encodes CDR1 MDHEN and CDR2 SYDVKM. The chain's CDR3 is CASSQVLYEQFF. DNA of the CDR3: TGTGCCAGCAGCCAAGTACTCTATGAGCAGTTCTTC.

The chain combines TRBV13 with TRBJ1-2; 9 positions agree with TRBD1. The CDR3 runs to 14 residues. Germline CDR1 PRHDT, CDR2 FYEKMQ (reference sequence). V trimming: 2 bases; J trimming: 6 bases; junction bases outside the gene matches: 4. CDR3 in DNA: TGTGCCAGCAGCTTACGGGACAGGGTTGATGGCTACACCTTC. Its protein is CASSLRDRVDGYTF.

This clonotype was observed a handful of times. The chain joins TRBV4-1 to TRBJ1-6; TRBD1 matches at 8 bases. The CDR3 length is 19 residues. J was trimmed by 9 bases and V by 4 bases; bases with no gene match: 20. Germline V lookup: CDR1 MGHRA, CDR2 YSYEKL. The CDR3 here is CASSPTGTGGGSGSSPLHF. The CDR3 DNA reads TGCGCCAGCAGCCCGACCGGGACAGGAGGCGGCTCGGGGAGTTCACCCCTCCACTTT.

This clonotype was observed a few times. CDR3 in amino acids: CASSPRPLWNEQFF. DNA of the CDR3: TGTGCCAGCAGCCCAAGACCACTGTGGAATGAGCAGTTCTTC. The chain uses TRBV11-2 and TRBJ2-5; D is ambiguous. The end of the DNA aligns better with TRBJ2-1, so the J call may be wrong. CDR1 SGHAT and CDR2 FQNNGV come from the germline V gene. The CDR3 totals 14 residues.

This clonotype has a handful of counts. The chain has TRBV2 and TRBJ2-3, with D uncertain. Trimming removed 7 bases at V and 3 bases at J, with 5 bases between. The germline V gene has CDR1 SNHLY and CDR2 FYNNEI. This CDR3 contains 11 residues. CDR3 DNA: TGTGCCAGCACTGTTACAGATACGCAGTATTTT. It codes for CASTVTDTQYF. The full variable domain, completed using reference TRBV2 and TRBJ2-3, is EPEVTQTPSHQVTQMGQEVILRCVPISNHLYFYWYRQILGQKVEFLVSFYNNEISEKSEIFDDQFSVERPDGSNFTLKIRSTKLEDSAMYFCASTVTDTQYFGPGTRLTVL.

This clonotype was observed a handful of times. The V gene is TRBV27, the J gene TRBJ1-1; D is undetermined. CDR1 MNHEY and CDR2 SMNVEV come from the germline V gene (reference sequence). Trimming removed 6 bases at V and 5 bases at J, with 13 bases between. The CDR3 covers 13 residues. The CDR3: CASSPYQGTEAFF. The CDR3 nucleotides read TGTGCCAGCAGCCCATATCAAGGGACTGAAGCTTTCTTT.

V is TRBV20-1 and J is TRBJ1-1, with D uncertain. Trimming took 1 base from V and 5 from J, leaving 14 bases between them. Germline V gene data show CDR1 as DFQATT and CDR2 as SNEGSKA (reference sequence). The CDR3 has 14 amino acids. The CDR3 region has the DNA TGCAGTGCTAGAGCTCCAATGCGGGGTACTGAAGCTTTCTTT. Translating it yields CSARAPMRGTEAFF.

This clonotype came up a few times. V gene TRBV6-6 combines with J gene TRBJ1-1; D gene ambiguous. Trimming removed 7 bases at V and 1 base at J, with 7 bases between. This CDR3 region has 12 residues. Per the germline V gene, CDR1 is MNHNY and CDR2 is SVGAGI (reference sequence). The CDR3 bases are TGTGCCAGCAAGGACCCGAACACTGAAGCTTTCTTT. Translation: CASKDPNTEAFF.

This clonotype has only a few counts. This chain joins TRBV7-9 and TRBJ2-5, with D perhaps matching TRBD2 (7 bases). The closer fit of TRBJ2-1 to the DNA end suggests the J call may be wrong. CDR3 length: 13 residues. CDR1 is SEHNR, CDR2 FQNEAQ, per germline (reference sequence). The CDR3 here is CASSLAGGPEQFF. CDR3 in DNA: TGTGCCAGCAGCTTAGCGGGGGGGCCGGAGCAGTTCTTC.

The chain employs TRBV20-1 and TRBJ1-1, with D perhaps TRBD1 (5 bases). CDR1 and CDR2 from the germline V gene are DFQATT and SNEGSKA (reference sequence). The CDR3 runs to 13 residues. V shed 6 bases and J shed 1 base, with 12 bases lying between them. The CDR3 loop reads CSAPGQRNTEAFF. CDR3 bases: TGCAGTGCCCCCGGACAACGGAACACTGAAGCTTTCTTT.

For the CDR3, the DNA is TGCAGCGTACTTACCGGGACAGCCAGCGGGGAGCAGTTCTTC. Its translation: CSVLTGTASGEQFF. V usage is TRBV29-1 and J usage is TRBJ2-1, with a possible D match to TRBD1 (7 bases). From germline, CDR1 is SQVTM and CDR2 ANQGSEA. The ends were cut back, 6 bases at V and 10 bases at J, with 22 bases in the middle. The CDR3 has 14 amino acids.

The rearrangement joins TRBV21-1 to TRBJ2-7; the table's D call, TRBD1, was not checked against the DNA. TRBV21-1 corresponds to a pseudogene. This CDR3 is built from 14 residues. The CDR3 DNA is TGTGCCTCACTCGGGGCAGGGGACCTCTACGAGCAGTACTTC. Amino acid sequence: CASLGAGDLYEQYF.